The T cell receptor beta chain described here comes from a study of PD-1 blockade in classical Hodgkin lymphoma. Germline values: CDR1 SGHTA, CDR2 FQGNSA. Trimming took off 3 bases at V and 2 bases at J, with 8 bases between the two ends. CDR3 length: 13 residues. A remark on this clone: Its antigen is unidentified.

Study-level points and caveats: Baseline TCR diversity was reportedly lower in newly diagnosed patients than healthy donors. Exclusion applied to patients who initiated nivolumab less than 1 year following ASCT.

Repertoires were generated with immunoSEQ multiplex PCR, while TCRdb's copy carries only in-frame clones and drops some. In the table there are tens of thousands of clones, nearly 90% of which are singletons. Noted time point: cycle 4 day 1 (C4D1), after five to seven weeks of nivolumab. All trial patients relapsed after autologous stem cell transplantation. Sample: peripheral blood mononuclear cells (PBMCs), taken before the fourth cycle of nivolumab. This TCR was recovered from a human donor with classical Hodgkin lymphoma. V gene TRBV7-2 combines with J gene TRBJ2-7, with D uncertain. The CDR3 DNA reads as TGTGCCAGCAGCTTCGCCTATACCTACGAGCAGTACTTC. The encoded protein is CASSFAYTYEQYF. The whole variable domain, filled in from reference TRBV7-2 and TRBJ2-7, reads GAGVSQSPSNKVTEKGKDVELRCDPISGHTALYWYRQSLGQGLEFLIYFQGNSAPDKSGLPSDRFSAERTGGSVSTLTIQRTQQEDSAVYLCASSFAYTYEQYFGPGTRLTVT.